The 11 T cell receptor beta chains listed next were all sequenced from one sample in a study of T cell changes during pregnancy in multiple sclerosis. Only in-frame clones appear in the TCRdb table, and some are missing; sequencing was by immunoSEQ multiplex PCR. Seen here are almost 95,000 clones, more than 85% observed once, and the top ten hold 1.5%. The sample consisted of peripheral blood, taken in the first trimester of pregnancy. Every receptor here comes from a female donor with multiple sclerosis, enrolled in a pregnancy study.

V is TRBV27 and J is TRBJ2-3; 10 bases agree with TRBD1. The CDR3 loop spans 16 amino acids. CDR1 is MNHEY, CDR2 SMNVEV, per germline (reference sequence). V was pared by 0 bases and J by 5 bases, with 5 bases of the junction left unmatched. For the CDR3, the DNA is TGTGCCAGCAGTTTATCCGGACAGGGGGAGGGAGATACGCAGTATTTT. Translation gives CASSLSGQGEGDTQYF.

This chain uses TRBV6-1 with TRBJ2-5; 12 bases line up with TRBD2. The CDR3 totals 15 residues. V shed 2 bases and J 5 bases; nucleotides not matched to a gene: 3. Germline loops: CDR1 MNHNS, CDR2 SASEGT. CDR3 bases: TGTGCCAGCAGTGAAAGCGGGACTAGCGGGGAGACCCAGTACTTC. Amino acids: CASSESGTSGETQYF.

The rearrangement links TRBV2 to TRBJ2-5; 8 bases line up with TRBD2. V shed 7 bases, J shed 5 bases, and the junction held 12 bases outside the gene matches. CDR1 and CDR2 from the germline V gene are SNHLY and FYNNEI. This CDR3 has 15 amino acids. In DNA form, the CDR3 reads TGTGCCAGCAACCCCCCGGGACTAGTGGAGGAGACCCAGTACTTC. Translation gives CASNPPGLVEETQYF.

The CDR3 loop reads CASGRGLGNQPQHF. The CDR3 coding sequence is TGTGCCAGTGGTAGGGGGCTTGGCAATCAGCCCCAGCATTTT. This sequence joins TRBV19 and TRBJ1-5; 7 nucleotides match TRBD1. The germline V gene has CDR1 LNHDA and CDR2 SQIVND (reference sequence). Germline trimming cut 8 bases from V and 2 bases from J; bases unmatched to any gene: 6. This CDR3 has 14 amino acids. Variable domain in full (rest from reference TRBV19 and TRBJ1-5): DGGITQSPKYLFRKEGQNVTLSCEQNLNHDAMYWYRQDPGQGLRLIYYSQIVNDFQKGDIAEGYSVSREKKESFPLTVTSAQKNPTAFYLCASGRGLGNQPQHFGDGTRLSIL.

V and J are TRBV29-1 and TRBJ2-1, with TRBD1 matching 12 bases. V lost 1 base and J lost 6; bases outside the gene matches: 7. Germline V gives CDR1 SQVTM, CDR2 ANQGSEA. The CDR3 extends over 16 amino acids. The CDR3 loop reads CSVEGGQGALVNEQFF. For the CDR3, the DNA is TGCAGCGTTGAAGGGGGACAGGGGGCGTTGGTCAATGAGCAGTTCTTC.

CDR3 protein: CASSLATSRDSYTGELFF. CDR3 coding DNA: TGTGCCAGCAGCTTAGCTACCTCCAGGGACAGTTACACCGGGGAGCTGTTTTTT. This chain connects TRBV7-9 to TRBJ2-2; 7 nucleotides agree with TRBD1. The germline V gene encodes CDR1 SEHNR and CDR2 FQNEAQ (reference sequence). V lost 0 bases to trimming and J lost 3 bases; unmatched junction nucleotides: 10. The CDR3 is made up of 18 amino acids.

This clone occurred once. This rearrangement joins TRBV7-2 to TRBJ2-1; a possible D gene is TRBD2 (6 bases). The CDR3 sequence is 14 residues long. Trimming pared 4 bases from V and 10 bases from J, leaving 17 bases between. Germline V CDR1 and CDR2: SGHTA, FQGNSA. CDR3 in amino acids: CASSSFVPGSEQFF. DNA for the CDR3: TGTGCCAGCAGCTCGTTTGTGCCCGGGAGCGAGCAGTTCTTC.

The chain carries TRBV7-9 and TRBJ2-3, with 8 bases matching TRBD1. In germline, CDR1 is SEHNR, CDR2 FQNEAQ (reference sequence). The junction had 9 bases not matched to a gene; V was cut back by 7 bases and J by 3 bases. The length of the CDR3 is 15 residues. CDR3 loop: CASKDTGGRTDTQYF. The CDR3 bases are TGTGCCAGCAAAGATACAGGGGGTAGAACAGATACGCAGTATTTT.

This clone occurred a few times. The chain combines TRBV30 with TRBJ2-1; 10 bases map to TRBD2. CDR1 is GTSNPN, CDR2 SVGIG, per germline (reference sequence). J gave up 8 bases and V 3 bases, and 1 base lay outside the gene matches. The CDR3 covers 12 residues. The CDR3 coding sequence is TGTGCCTGGAGGGGACTAGCGTATGAGCAGTTCTTC. Its protein is CAWRGLAYEQFF.

The chain uses TRBV9 and TRBJ2-6; D not resolved. The V gene's germline CDR1 is SGDLS and CDR2 YYNGEE. V lost 5 bases to trimming and J lost 0 bases, with 12 bases between them. The CDR3 consists of 16 residues. The CDR3 is CASRTFHGSGANVLTF. The CDR3 coding sequence is TGTGCCAGCAGGACATTCCATGGCTCTGGGGCCAACGTCCTGACTTTC.

The chain combines TRBV5-6 with TRBJ2-1; 7 positions match TRBD2. V shed 0 bases, J shed 10 bases, and the junction held 10 bases outside the gene matches. Germline V gene sequence: CDR1 SGHDT, CDR2 YYEEEE. There are 15 residues in the CDR3. DNA of the CDR3: TGTGCCAGCAGCTTGGCAGGGACCCTAGCGGAAGAGCAGTTCTTC. Translated: CASSLAGTLAEEQFF.